The 22 T cell receptor beta chains listed next were all sequenced from one sample in a study of T cell repertoires in cytomegalovirus infection. A single record per CDR3 protein comes from TCRdb applying MiXCR to the reads. The sample yields approximately 550,000 distinct CDR3 sequences, approximately 17% seen once. Sequencing used CD8+ T cells from PBMCs. The receptors derive from a human donor in good health (CMV status not recorded). Some clones in this sample may be carry-over from other donors' samples.

The rearrangement links TRBV29-1 to TRBJ1-1; 9 positions match TRBD1. V shed 7 bases, J shed 4 bases, and the junction held 10 bases outside the gene matches. CDR1 is SQVTM and CDR2 is ANQGSEA in the germline V gene. CDR3 length: 14 amino acids. The CDR3 sequence is CSGETGGFITEAFF. For the CDR3, the DNA is TGCAGCGGGGAGACAGGGGGTTTTATCACTGAAGCTTTCTTT.

The chain carries TRBV4-1 and TRBJ1-5, with 8 positions matching TRBD1. The J segment lost 7 bases and the V segment lost 2 bases, leaving 7 bases of the junction unmatched. This CDR3 comprises 15 residues. Per the germline V gene, CDR1 is MGHRA and CDR2 is YSYEKL. CDR3 in amino acids: CASSQRTGLGQPQHF. DNA of the CDR3: TGCGCCAGCAGCCAACGGACAGGGCTAGGACAGCCCCAGCATTTT.

The chain uses TRBV24-1 and TRBJ2-2; D not resolved. CDR1 and CDR2 (germline): KGHDR, SFDVKD. Trimming took off 4 bases at V and 7 bases at J, with 6 bases between the two ends. The CDR3 length is 12 residues. The CDR3 loop is CATSDASGELFF. The CDR3 DNA follows: TGTGCCACCAGTGACGCTAGCGGGGAGCTGTTTTTT.

This clonotype was seen a handful of times. V gene TRBV3-1 combines with J gene TRBJ2-7; 7 bases align to TRBD1. V dropped 2 bases and J dropped 0; count of bases not matched to a gene: 7. The germline gives CDR1 LGHDT, CDR2 YNNKEL (reference sequence). The CDR3 has 16 amino acids. This CDR3 reads CASSQYSGTDSYEQYF. The CDR3 nucleotides are TGTGCCAGCAGCCAATATTCCGGGACAGACTCCTACGAGCAGTACTTC.

Many counts were recorded for this clonotype. The chain joins TRBV7-9 to TRBJ2-5, with D uncertain. V lost 3 bases to trimming and J lost 1 base, with 9 bases between them. The CDR3 is made up of 14 amino acids. CDR1 SEHNR and CDR2 FQNEAQ come from the germline V gene (reference sequence). The CDR3 region is CASSFGDAQETQYF. DNA for the CDR3: TGTGCCAGCAGCTTTGGGGATGCCCAAGAGACCCAGTACTTC.

The sample holds many counts of this clonotype. The chain carries TRBV12-3 or TRBV12-4 and TRBJ1-1; D ambiguous. The V and J ends lost 6 bases and 1 base respectively, with 15 bases between them. CDR3 length: 15 residues. The CDR3 DNA reads as TGTGCCAGCAGCCCCCTCGCTTGGGGGAACACTGAAGCTTTCTTT. It encodes CASSPLAWGNTEAFF.

This clonotype was picked up a small number of times. Since a much larger clone is just one base distant, this may be a read error. V gene TRBV5-6 combines with J gene TRBJ1-2, with 9 bases matching TRBD1. Per germline, CDR1 SGHDT and CDR2 YYEEEE. With 4 bases clipped from V and 6 bases from J, the junction kept 4 bases outside the gene matches. This CDR3 spans 13 amino acids. DNA of the CDR3: TGTGCCAGCAGCCCCGGGACAGGGAATGGCTACACCTTC. Translated, it gives CASSPGTGNGYTF.

This clonotype was recorded many times. The chain couples TRBV12-5 to TRBJ2-7, with D perhaps matching TRBD2 (7 bases). Germline V gene data show CDR1 as LGHNT and CDR2 as FRNRAP. CDR3 length: 13 amino acids. The V end was cut by 7 bases, the J end by 5 bases, with 15 bases between. The CDR3 is CASAAGGLDEQYF. CDR3 nucleotides: TGTGCTAGTGCCGCCGGGGGGCTCGACGAGCAGTACTTC.

This clonotype was counted ten times or more. This chain links TRBV25-1 with TRBJ2-7; the match to TRBD1 covers 7 bases. The CDR3 length is 14 residues. Unmatched junction bases numbered 7, after V lost 2 bases and J lost 6 bases. CDR1 and CDR2 (germline): MGHDK, SYGVNS. The CDR3 here is CASSEGEGGAEQYF. Here the CDR3 DNA reads TGTGCCAGCAGTGAAGGAGAAGGGGGCGCCGAGCAGTACTTC.

This clonotype has at least ten counts. The chain combines TRBV7-9 with TRBJ1-6, with TRBD1 identical over 8 bases. This CDR3 is 16 amino acids long. Per germline, CDR1 SEHNR and CDR2 FQNEAQ (reference sequence). After removal of 5 bases from V and 7 bases from J, the junction contained 10 bases not matched to a gene. The CDR3 DNA reads as TGTGCCAGCAGCCCTCTACTACGGACAGGGAATTCACCCCTCCACTTT. Translating it yields CASSPLLRTGNSPLHF.

This clonotype has at least ten counts. The genes are TRBV7-3 and TRBJ2-3; TRBD2 matches at 13 bases. Germline loops: CDR1 SGHTA, CDR2 FQGTGA. V was clipped by 4 bases and J by 4 bases; unmatched bases: 11. The CDR3 totals 18 residues. CDR3 bases: TGTGCCAGCAGCTCTGCGCGTCGTGGACTAGCGGGAGCAGATACGCAGTATTTT. Its translation: CASSSARRGLAGADTQYF.

With respect to this clonotype: This sequence may be a read error, since a much larger clone differs from it by one base. The conserved phenylalanine or tryptophan is not found at the CDR3 terminus, so this likely reflects a read error. This chain joins TRBV11-2 and TRBJ2-1; TRBD1 is a possible D gene (6 bases). The CDR3 consists of 15 residues. Germline CDR1 SGHAT, CDR2 FQNNGV. Trimming took 8 bases from V and 1 from J, leaving 15 bases between them. This CDR3 is CASHDRDNSYNEQFL. As DNA, the CDR3 is TGTGCCAGCCATGACCGGGACAATTCCTACAATGAGCAGTTCTTA.

The J gene is TRBJ1-1, the V gene TRBV7-9; possibly TRBD1 for D (5 bases). V lost 4 bases and J lost 8, with 11 bases in between. The CDR3 has 12 residues. Germline V gene lookup returns CDR1 SEHNR and CDR2 FQNEAQ (reference sequence). The CDR3 is CASSSHRDEAFF. The CDR3, as DNA: TGTGCCAGCAGCTCACACCGGGACGAAGCTTTCTTT.

As to this clonotype: A read error is possible here, since a much larger clone lies one base away. DNA of the CDR3: TGTGCCAGTAGTATAAACTCCTACAATGAGCAGTTCTTC. Residues: CASSINSYNEQFF. This chain joins TRBV19 and TRBJ2-1; D is uncertain. CDR3 length: 13 residues. Trimming removed 2 bases at V and 0 bases at J, with 2 bases between. Germline assignment: CDR1 LNHDA and CDR2 SQIVND (reference sequence).

The table lists this clonotype with many counts. The chain is built from TRBV4-1 and TRBJ1-1; D ambiguous. Per the germline V gene, CDR1 is MGHRA and CDR2 is YSYEKL. The length of the CDR3 is 14 residues. V was cut by 1 base and J by 1 base, with 7 bases left in between. The CDR3 bases are TGCGCCAGCAGCCAAGGGCCACGGAACACTGAAGCTTTCTTT. Its protein is CASSQGPRNTEAFF.

This clonotype was seen a few times. This chain links TRBV10-2 with TRBJ2-1; D is unresolved. With 3 bases removed from V and 3 bases from J, the gap between germline ends came to 9 bases. The CDR3 is 14 amino acids. The germline CDR1 and CDR2 sequences are WSHSY and SAAADI. CDR3 DNA: TGCGCCAGCAGTGACGCCCTTAACTACAATGAGCAGTTCTTC. Protein sequence: CASSDALNYNEQFF.

Ten or more counts support this clonotype. The J gene is TRBJ1-1, the V gene TRBV7-9; 7 bases line up with TRBD1. Trimming at V came to 5 bases and at J to 2 bases, leaving 8 bases not matched to a gene. The CDR3 spans 15 residues. Looked up from germline, CDR1 is SEHNR and CDR2 is FQNEAQ (reference sequence). Written as DNA, the CDR3 is TGTGCCAGCAGCCGCCGACAGGGATTAAACACTGAAGCTTTCTTT. Residues: CASSRRQGLNTEAFF.

V and J are TRBV27 and TRBJ2-1; 13 nucleotides line up with TRBD2. CDR1 MNHEY and CDR2 SMNVEV come from the germline V gene (reference sequence). The V gene end was trimmed by 5 bases and the J gene end by 0 bases; junction bases not matched to a gene: 19. The CDR3 length is 22 residues. In DNA form, the CDR3 reads TGTGCCAGCAGTCCACGTTCCGGCGGACTAGCGGGAGTCGGGAGCTCCTACAATGAGCAGTTCTTC. It translates to CASSPRSGGLAGVGSSYNEQFF.

This clonotype appeared many times. The V and J genes are TRBV11-2 and TRBJ2-1; D possibly uses TRBD1 or TRBD2 (5 bases each). CDR3 length: 16 residues. Trimming removed 4 bases at V and 3 bases at J, with 16 bases between. Germline CDR1 is SGHAT and CDR2 is FQNNGV. The CDR3 sequence: CASSSSGTDVYNEQFF. The DNA for the CDR3 is TGTGCCAGCAGCTCGTCCGGGACGGACGTCTACAATGAGCAGTTCTTC.

This clonotype came up many times. The CDR3 DNA follows: TGTGCCAGCAGCCCGACAGGGGCACGGTCCTACAATGAGCAGTTCTTC. Translated: CASSPTGARSYNEQFF. This chain links TRBV7-9 with TRBJ2-1, with 8 bases matching TRBD1. J lost 1 base, V lost 5 bases, and 7 bases had no gene match. This CDR3 has 16 amino acids. CDR1 is SEHNR, CDR2 FQNEAQ, per germline (reference sequence).

In its sample, this clonotype was seen many times. The chain is built from TRBV28 and TRBJ2-1; tentative D call: TRBD1 (6 bases). CDR3 length: 15 residues. The V gene lost 6 bases and the J gene lost 6 bases, with 18 bases spanning the gap. Looked up from germline, CDR1 is MDHEN and CDR2 is SYDVKM. CDR3 nucleotides: TGTGCCAGCAGATACACAGGGAGTCTGAGCAATGAGCAGTTCTTC. It is translated as CASRYTGSLSNEQFF.

The chain employs TRBV28 and TRBJ1-3; no reliable D call. The CDR3 contains 16 residues. Germline loops: CDR1 MDHEN, CDR2 SYDVKM. Trimming took 2 bases from V and 0 from J, leaving 11 bases between them. In DNA, the CDR3 is TGTGCCAGCAGTTTAGTGGCAGCGTTCTCTGGAAACACCATATATTTT. This encodes CASSLVAAFSGNTIYF. The variable domain in full, with the rest retrieved from reference TRBV28 and TRBJ1-3, is DVKVTQSSRYLVKRTGEKVFLECVQDMDHENMFWYRQDPGLGLRLIYFSYDVKMKEKGDIPEGYSVSREKKERFSLILESASTNQTSMYLCASSLVAAFSGNTIYFGEGSWLTVV.